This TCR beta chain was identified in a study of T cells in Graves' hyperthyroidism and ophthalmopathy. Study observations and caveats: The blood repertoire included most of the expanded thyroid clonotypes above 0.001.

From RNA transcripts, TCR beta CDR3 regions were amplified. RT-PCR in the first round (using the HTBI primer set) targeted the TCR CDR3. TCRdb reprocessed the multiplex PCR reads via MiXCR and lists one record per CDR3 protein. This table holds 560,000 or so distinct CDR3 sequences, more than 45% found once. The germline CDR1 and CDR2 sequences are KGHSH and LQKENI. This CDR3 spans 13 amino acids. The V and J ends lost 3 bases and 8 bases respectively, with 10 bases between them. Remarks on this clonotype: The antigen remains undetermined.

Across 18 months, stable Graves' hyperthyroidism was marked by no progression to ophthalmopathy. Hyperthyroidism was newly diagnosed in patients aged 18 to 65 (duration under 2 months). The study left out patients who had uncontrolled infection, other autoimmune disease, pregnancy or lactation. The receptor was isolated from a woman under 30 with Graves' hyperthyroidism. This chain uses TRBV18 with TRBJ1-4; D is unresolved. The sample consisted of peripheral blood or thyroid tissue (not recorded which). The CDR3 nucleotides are TGTGCCAGCTCACCTCGGGGTCGAGAAAAACTGTTTTTT. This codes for CASSPRGREKLFF. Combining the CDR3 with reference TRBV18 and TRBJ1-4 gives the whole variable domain NAGVMQNPRHLVRRRGQEARLRCSPMKGHSHVYWYRQLPEEGLKFMVYLQKENIIDESGMPKERFSAEFPKEGPSILRIQQVVRGDSAAYFCASSPRGREKLFFGSGTQLSVL.